This is a list of T cell receptor beta chains from one sample in a study of PD-1 blockade in classical Hodgkin lymphoma. Data came from immunoSEQ multiplex PCR; TCRdb stores just in-frame clones and leaves some out. The repertoire includes about 46,000 clones, around 70% of them detected once, and approximately 10% sits in the top ten. The sequencing here drew on peripheral blood mononuclear cells (PBMCs), taken at baseline. All receptors come from a human donor with classical Hodgkin lymphoma. CDR3s include the opening cysteine and the closing phenylalanine or tryptophan. Each record gives: V gene, J gene, clone size, D gene, CDR3 protein, CDR3 DNA. A D gene is named only where the DNA matches it firmly. Where a row states a size, it is once, few, many or the class of an expanded clone; other rows omit it.

TRBV19	TRBJ1-1	few	.	CASSMGGNTEAFF	TGTGCCAGTAGTATGGGAGGGAACACTGAAGCTTTCTTT
TRBV5-1	TRBJ2-6	.	.	CASSPMGAGANVLTF	TGCGCCAGCAGCCCGATGGGGGCTGGGGCCAACGTCCTGACTTTC
TRBV7-3	TRBJ1-1	.	.	CASSLVTGSNTEAFF	TGTGCCAGCAGCTTAGTTACGGGTTCGAACACTGAAGCTTTCTTT
TRBV6-5	TRBJ2-5	few	.	CASSYSMTGGETQYF	TGTGCCAGCAGTTACTCGATGACAGGAGGAGAGACCCAGTACTTC
TRBV7-9	TRBJ1-1	.	TRBD1	CATQKGGVDTEAFF	TGTGCCACTCAAAAAGGGGGCGTAGACACTGAAGCTTTCTTT
TRBV27	TRBJ2-7	.	TRBD1	CASSPPGTGYEQYF	TGTGCCAGCAGTCCCCCCGGGACAGGGTACGAGCAGTACTTC
TRBV27	TRBJ1-3	few	.	CASSRGGGGGNTIYF	TGTGCCAGCAGCCGAGGGGGGGGAGGAGGAAACACCATATATTTT
TRBV7-9	TRBJ2-3	.	.	CASSSRRELGNTDTQYF	TGTGCCAGCAGTTCTCGAAGGGAGTTAGGGAACACAGATACGCAGTATTTT
TRBV7-9	TRBJ2-7	.	.	CASSFQTATYEQYF	TGTGCCAGCAGCTTTCAGACGGCGACCTACGAGCAGTACTTC
TRBV7-8	TRBJ1-1	.	TRBD1	CASTRDRGTEAFF	TGTGCCAGCACCCGTGACAGGGGAACTGAAGCTTTCTTT
TRBV5-1	TRBJ2-5	.	.	CASSPFRGPQETQYF	TGCGCCAGCAGCCCGTTTCGGGGGCCCCAAGAGACCCAGTACTTC
TRBV28	TRBJ1-3	.	.	CASSRAHSGNTIYF	TGTGCCAGCAGTCGAGCCCACTCTGGAAACACCATATATTTT
TRBV5-1	TRBJ2-7	.	.	CASSLEQGRRWEQYF	TGCGCCAGCAGCTTGGAACAGGGCCGTAGGTGGGAGCAGTACTTC
TRBV5-1	TRBJ2-3	.	.	CASSLVGDTQYF	TGCGCCAGCAGCTTGGTTGGTGATACGCAGTATTTT
TRBV6-4	TRBJ2-3	.	.	CASSERAASTDTQYF	TGTGCCAGCAGTGAGCGAGCGGCGAGCACAGATACGCAGTATTTT
TRBV2	TRBJ2-3	.	.	CASRQGPSTEDTQYF	TGTGCCAGCAGGCAGGGACCTTCTACCGAAGATACGCAGTATTTT
TRBV5-1	TRBJ1-2	few	.	CASSLDGKTSYGYTF	TGCGCCAGCAGCTTGGACGGGAAGACTAGCTATGGCTACACCTTC
TRBV29-1	TRBJ1-1	.	.	CSVEPARVMNTEAFF	TGCAGCGTTGAACCTGCAAGGGTGATGAACACTGAAGCTTTCTTT
TRBV5-5	TRBJ1-2	.	TRBD1	CASRSGTGYGYTF	TGTGCCAGCAGGTCCGGGACAGGGTATGGCTACACCTTC
TRBV19	TRBJ1-1	.	TRBD1	CASSMGQGLEAFF	TGTGCCAGTAGTATGGGACAGGGGCTCGAAGCTTTCTTT
TRBV27	TRBJ1-1	.	.	CAGSPPQGEAFF	TGTGCCGGCAGCCCCCCCCAGGGTGAAGCTTTCTTT
TRBV5-8	TRBJ1-1	.	.	CASTYPTHRDTEAFF	TGTGCCAGCACGTACCCGACCCACCGGGACACTGAAGCTTTCTTT
TRBV28	TRBJ2-7	.	.	CASSLDSPSYEQYF	TGTGCCAGCAGTTTGGATTCGCCAAGCTACGAGCAGTACTTC
TRBV9	TRBJ2-3	.	.	CASSVTGTQYF	TGTGCCAGCAGCGTGACAGGTACGCAGTATTTT
TRBV2	TRBJ1-1	.	.	CASKDTYTEAFF	TGTGCCAGCAAGGACACCTACACTGAAGCTTTCTTT
TRBV9	TRBJ2-5	.	TRBD2	CASSVVCRLAGSQETQYF	TGTGCCAGCAGCGTAGTGTGCCGACTAGCGGGTAGCCAAGAGACCCAGTACTTC
TRBV19	TRBJ2-2	.	.	CASRQGPNTGELFF	TGTGCCAGTAGACAGGGTCCGAACACCGGGGAGCTGTTTTTT
TRBV19	TRBJ2-5	once	.	CASSVVKGETQYF	TGTGCCAGTAGTGTGGTAAAGGGTGAGACCCAGTACTTC
TRBV2	TRBJ1-5	few	.	CASSAGGRGQPQHF	TGTGCCAGCAGCGCCGGGGGGCGAGGTCAGCCCCAGCATTTT